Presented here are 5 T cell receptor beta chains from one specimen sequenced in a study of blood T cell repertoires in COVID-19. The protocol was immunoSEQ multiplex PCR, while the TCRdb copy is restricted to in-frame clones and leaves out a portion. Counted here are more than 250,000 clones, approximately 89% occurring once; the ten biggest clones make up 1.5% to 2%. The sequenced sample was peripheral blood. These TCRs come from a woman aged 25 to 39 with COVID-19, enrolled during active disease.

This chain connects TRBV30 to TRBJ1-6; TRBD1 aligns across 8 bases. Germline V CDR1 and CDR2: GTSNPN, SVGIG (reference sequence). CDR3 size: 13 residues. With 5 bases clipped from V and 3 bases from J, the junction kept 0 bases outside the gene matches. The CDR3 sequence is CAWGTGYNSPLHF. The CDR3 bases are TGTGCCTGGGGGACAGGCTATAATTCACCCCTCCACTTT.

CDR3 amino acids: CASRKQGASGANVLTF. CDR3 in DNA: TGTGCCAGCAGGAAACAGGGGGCGTCCGGGGCCAACGTCCTGACTTTC. V gene TRBV7-9 combines with J gene TRBJ2-6; TRBD1 matches 9 bases. This CDR3 spans 16 amino acids. After removal of 6 bases from V and 4 bases from J, the junction contained 7 bases not matched to a gene. Germline CDR1 is SEHNR and CDR2 is FQNEAQ (reference sequence).

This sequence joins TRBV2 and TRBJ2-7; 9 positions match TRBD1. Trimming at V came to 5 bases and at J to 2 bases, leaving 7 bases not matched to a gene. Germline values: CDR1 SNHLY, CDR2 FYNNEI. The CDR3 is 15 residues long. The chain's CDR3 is CASSRGTGRAYEQYV. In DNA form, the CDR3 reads TGTGCCAGCAGTAGGGGGACAGGGAGAGCCTACGAGCAGTACGTC.

CDR3 region: CSVGSSNEQFF. In DNA form, the CDR3 reads TGCAGCGTCGGGAGTTCCAATGAGCAGTTCTTC. The V gene is TRBV29-1, the J gene TRBJ2-1, with D possibly being TRBD2 (6 bases). The CDR3 covers 11 residues. V was shortened by 6 bases and J by 6 bases, with 9 bases between the two germline ends. Looked up from germline, CDR1 is SQVTM and CDR2 is ANQGSEA.

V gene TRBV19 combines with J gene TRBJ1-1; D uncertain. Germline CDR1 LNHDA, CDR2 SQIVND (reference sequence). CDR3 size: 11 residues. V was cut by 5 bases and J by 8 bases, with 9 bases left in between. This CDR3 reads CASSVGREAFF. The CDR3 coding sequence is TGTGCCAGTAGTGTGGGCAGGGAAGCTTTCTTT.